This T cell receptor beta chain was recovered during a study of blood T cell repertoires in COVID-19. This CDR3 spans 17 amino acids. V shed 6 bases, J shed 4 bases, and the junction held 16 bases outside the gene matches. Germline loops: CDR1 SGHNT, CDR2 YENEEA. The method was immunoSEQ multiplex PCR; TCRdb's version includes in-frame clones alone and lacks a portion of them. The table has 310,000 or so clones, roughly 87% seen once. The chain combines TRBV11-3 with TRBJ2-7; 9 bases agree with TRBD1. The TCR was taken from a young woman who had recovered from COVID-19. What was sequenced was PBMCs or T cells enriched from blood (not recorded which). CDR3 DNA: TGTGCCAGCAGACGAGAAGCCCCCGGGACAGGGCCGTACGAGCAGTACTTC. Amino acid sequence: CASRREAPGTGPYEQYF.